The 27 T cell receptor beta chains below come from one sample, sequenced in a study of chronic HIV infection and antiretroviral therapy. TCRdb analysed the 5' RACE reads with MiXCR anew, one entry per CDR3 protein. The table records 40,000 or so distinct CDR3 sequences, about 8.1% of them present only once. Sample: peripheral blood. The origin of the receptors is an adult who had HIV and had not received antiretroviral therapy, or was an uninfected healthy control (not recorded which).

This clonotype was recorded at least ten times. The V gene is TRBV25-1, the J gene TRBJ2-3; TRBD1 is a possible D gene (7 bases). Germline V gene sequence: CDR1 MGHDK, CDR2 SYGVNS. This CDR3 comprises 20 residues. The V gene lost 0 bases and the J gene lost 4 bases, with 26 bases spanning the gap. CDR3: CASSEYQWREQGPPPDTQYF. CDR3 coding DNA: TGTGCCAGCAGTGAATATCAATGGCGGGAACAGGGGCCCCCTCCAGATACGCAGTATTTT. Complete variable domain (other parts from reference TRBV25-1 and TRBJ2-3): EADIYQTPRYLVIGTGKKITLECSQTMGHDKMYWYQQDPGMELHLIHYSYGVNSTEKGDLSSESTVSRIRTEHFPLTLESARPSHTSQYLCASSEYQWREQGPPPDTQYFGPGTRLTVL.

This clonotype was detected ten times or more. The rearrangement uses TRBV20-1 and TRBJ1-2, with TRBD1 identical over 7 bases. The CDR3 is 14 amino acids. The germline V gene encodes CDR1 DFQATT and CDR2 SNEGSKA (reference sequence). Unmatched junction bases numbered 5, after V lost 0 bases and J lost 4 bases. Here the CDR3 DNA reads TGCAGTGCTAGAGAACACAGGGGATTCTATGGCTACACCTTC. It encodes CSAREHRGFYGYTF.

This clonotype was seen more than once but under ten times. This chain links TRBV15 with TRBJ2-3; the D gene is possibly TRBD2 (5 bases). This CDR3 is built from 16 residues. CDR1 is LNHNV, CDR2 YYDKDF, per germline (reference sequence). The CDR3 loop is CGPNGKKTGSTDTQYF. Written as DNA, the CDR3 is TGTGGCCCGAACGGGAAAAAAACGGGAAGTACAGATACGCAGTATTTT.

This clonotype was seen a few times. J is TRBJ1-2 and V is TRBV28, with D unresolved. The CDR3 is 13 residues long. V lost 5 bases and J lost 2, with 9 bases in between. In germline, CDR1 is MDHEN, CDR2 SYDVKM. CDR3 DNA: TGTGCCAGCAGTCTTGCCCAAAACTATGGCTACACCTTC. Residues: CASSLAQNYGYTF.

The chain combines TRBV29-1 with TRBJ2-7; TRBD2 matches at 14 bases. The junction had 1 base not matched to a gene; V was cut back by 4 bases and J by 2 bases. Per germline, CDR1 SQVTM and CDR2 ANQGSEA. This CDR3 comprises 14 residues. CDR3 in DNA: TGCAGCGTTGGGGGACTAGCGGGAGCCTACGAGCAGTACTTC. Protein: CSVGGLAGAYEQYF.

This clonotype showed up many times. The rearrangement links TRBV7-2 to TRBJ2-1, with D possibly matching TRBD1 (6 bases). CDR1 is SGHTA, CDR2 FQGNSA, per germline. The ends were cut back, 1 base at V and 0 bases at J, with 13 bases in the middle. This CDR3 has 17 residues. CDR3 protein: CASSLVGTPNSYNEQFF. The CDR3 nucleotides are TGTGCCAGCAGCTTAGTGGGGACACCCAACTCCTACAATGAGCAGTTCTTC. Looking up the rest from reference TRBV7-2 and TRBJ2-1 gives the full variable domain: GAGVSQSPSNKVTEKGKDVELRCDPISGHTALYWYRQSLGQGLEFLIYFQGNSAPDKSGLPSDRFSAERTGGSVSTLTIQRTQQEDSAVYLCASSLVGTPNSYNEQFFGPGTRLTVL.

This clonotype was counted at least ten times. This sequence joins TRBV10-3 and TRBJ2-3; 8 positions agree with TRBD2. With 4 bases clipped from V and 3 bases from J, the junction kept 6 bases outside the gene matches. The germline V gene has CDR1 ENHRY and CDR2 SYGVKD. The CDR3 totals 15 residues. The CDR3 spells CAISGLAGRTDTQYF. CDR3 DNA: TGTGCCATCAGTGGGCTAGCGGGTCGGACAGATACGCAGTATTTT.

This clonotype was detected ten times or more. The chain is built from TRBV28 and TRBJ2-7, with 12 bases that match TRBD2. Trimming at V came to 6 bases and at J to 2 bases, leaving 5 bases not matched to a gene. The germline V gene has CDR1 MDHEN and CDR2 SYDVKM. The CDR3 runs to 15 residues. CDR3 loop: CASRGTSGSPYEQYF. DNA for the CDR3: TGTGCCAGCAGGGGGACTAGCGGGTCCCCCTACGAGCAGTACTTC.

CDR3 nucleotide sequence: TGCAGCGTTGGCTTAGAAGAGACCCAGTACTTC. Protein: CSVGLEETQYF. This chain connects TRBV29-1 to TRBJ2-5; unclear D gene. Per germline, CDR1 SQVTM and CDR2 ANQGSEA. The V and J ends lost 4 bases and 3 bases respectively, with 6 bases between them. The CDR3 extends over 11 amino acids.

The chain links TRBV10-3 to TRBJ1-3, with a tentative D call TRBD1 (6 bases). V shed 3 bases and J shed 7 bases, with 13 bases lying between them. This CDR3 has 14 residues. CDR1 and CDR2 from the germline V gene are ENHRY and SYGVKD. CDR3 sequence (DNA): TGTGCCATCAGTGAATGGCAGGGGAAGAACACCATATATTTT. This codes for CAISEWQGKNTIYF.

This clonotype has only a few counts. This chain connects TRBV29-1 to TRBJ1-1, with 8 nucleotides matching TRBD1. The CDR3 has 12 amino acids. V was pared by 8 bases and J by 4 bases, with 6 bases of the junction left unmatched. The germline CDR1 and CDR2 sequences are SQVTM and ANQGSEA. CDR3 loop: CSFRQGTTEAFF. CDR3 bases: TGCAGCTTCCGACAGGGGACCACTGAAGCTTTCTTT. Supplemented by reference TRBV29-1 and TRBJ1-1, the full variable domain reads SAVISQKPSRDICQRGTSLTIQCQVDSQVTMMFWYRQQPGQSLTLIATANQGSEATYESGFVIDKFPISRPNLTFSTLTVSNMSPEDSSIYLCSFRQGTTEAFFGQGTRLTVV.

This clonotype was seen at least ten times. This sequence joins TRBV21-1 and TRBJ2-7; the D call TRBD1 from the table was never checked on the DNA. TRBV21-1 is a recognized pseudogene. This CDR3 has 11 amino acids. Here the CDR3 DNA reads TGTGCCAGCTTTTTAGGGAGGGGCGCCAGGTTC. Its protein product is CASFLGRGARF.

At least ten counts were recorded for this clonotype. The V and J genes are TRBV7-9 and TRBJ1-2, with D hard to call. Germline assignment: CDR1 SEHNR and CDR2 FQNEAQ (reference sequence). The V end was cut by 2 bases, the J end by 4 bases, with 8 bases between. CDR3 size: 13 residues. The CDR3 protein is CASSLSTFYGYTF. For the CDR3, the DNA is TGTGCCAGCAGCTTAAGCACCTTCTATGGCTACACCTTC.

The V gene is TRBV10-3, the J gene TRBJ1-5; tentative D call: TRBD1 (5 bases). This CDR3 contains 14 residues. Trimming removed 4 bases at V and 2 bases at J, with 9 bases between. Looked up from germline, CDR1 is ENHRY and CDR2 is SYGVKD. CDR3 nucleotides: TGTGCCATCAGTGGGCAGGGCGGCAATCAGCCCCAGCATTTT. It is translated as CAISGQGGNQPQHF.

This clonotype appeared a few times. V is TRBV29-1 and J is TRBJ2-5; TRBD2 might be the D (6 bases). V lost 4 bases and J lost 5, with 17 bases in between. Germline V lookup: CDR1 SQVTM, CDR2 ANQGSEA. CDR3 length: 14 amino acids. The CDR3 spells CSVASREDGETQYF. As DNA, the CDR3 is TGCAGCGTTGCTTCCAGGGAGGATGGTGAGACCCAGTACTTC.

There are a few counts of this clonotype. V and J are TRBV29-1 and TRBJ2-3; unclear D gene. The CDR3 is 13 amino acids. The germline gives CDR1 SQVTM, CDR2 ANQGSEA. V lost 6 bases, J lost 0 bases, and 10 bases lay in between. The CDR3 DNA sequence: TGCAGCGTGGGTCACAGTAGCACAGATACGCAGTATTTT. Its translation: CSVGHSSTDTQYF.

As DNA, the CDR3 is TGCAGCGCCCAAGGACTAGCCGCTTACGAGCAGTACTTC. Translated: CSAQGLAAYEQYF. The gene calls are TRBV29-1 and TRBJ2-7, with 8 bases matching TRBD2. V gave up 7 bases and J gave up 4 bases; unmatched junction bases: 9. This CDR3 comprises 13 residues. Germline V gives CDR1 SQVTM, CDR2 ANQGSEA.

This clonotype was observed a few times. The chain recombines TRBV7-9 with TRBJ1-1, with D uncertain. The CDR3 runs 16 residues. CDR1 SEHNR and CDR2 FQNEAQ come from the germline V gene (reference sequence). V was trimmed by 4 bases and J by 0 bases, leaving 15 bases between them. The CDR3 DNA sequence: TGTGCCAGCAGCTCGAGCTTAGGGTGGTTGAACACTGAAGCTTTCTTT. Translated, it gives CASSSSLGWLNTEAFF.

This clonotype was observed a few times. The CDR3 spells CASSPTFLSLEQFF. CDR3 bases: TGTGCCAGCAGCCCGACTTTTCTAAGCCTGGAGCAGTTCTTC. The V gene is TRBV25-1, the J gene TRBJ2-1; D gene unclear. This CDR3 comprises 14 residues. Deletions cut 6 bases from V and 10 bases from J, with 19 bases between. The germline CDR1 and CDR2 sequences are MGHDK and SYGVNS.

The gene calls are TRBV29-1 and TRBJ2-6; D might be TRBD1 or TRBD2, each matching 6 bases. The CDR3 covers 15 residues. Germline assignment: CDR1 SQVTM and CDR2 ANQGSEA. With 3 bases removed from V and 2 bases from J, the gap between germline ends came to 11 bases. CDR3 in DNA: TGCAGCGTTGAGGGGGGACACGCTGGGGCCAACGTCCTGACTTTC. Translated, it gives CSVEGGHAGANVLTF.

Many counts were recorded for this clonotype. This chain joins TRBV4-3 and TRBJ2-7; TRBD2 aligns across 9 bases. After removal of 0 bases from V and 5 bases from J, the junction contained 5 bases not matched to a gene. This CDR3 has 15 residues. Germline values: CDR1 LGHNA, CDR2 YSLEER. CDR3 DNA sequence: TGCGCCAGCAGCCAAGATAGTAGCGGGAGCGACGAGCAGTACTTC. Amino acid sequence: CASSQDSSGSDEQYF.

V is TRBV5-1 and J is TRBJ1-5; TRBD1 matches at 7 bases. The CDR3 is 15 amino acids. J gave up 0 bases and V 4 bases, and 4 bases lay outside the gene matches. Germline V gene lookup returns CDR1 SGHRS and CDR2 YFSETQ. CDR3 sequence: CASSQGTDSNQPQHF. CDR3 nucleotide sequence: TGCGCCAGCAGCCAAGGGACAGATAGCAATCAGCCCCAGCATTTT.

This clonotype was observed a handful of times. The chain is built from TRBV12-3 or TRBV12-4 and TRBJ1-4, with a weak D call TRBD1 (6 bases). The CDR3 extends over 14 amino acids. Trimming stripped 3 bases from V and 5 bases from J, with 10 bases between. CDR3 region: CASSFTGSNEKLFF. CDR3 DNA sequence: TGTGCCAGCAGTTTTACAGGGTCGAATGAAAAACTGTTTTTT.

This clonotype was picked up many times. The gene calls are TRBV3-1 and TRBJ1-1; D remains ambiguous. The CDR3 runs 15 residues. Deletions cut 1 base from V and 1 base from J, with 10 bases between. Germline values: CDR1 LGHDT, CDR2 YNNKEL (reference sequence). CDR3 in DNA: TGTGCCAGCAGCCAAGGAGGCCAAAGGAACACTGAAGCTTTCTTT. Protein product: CASSQGGQRNTEAFF.

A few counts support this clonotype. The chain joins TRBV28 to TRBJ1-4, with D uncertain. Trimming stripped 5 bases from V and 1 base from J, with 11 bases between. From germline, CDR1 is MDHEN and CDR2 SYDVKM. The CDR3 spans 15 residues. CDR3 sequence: CASSPVQITNEKLFF. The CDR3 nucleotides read TGTGCCAGCAGTCCGGTACAGATAACTAATGAAAAACTGTTTTTT.

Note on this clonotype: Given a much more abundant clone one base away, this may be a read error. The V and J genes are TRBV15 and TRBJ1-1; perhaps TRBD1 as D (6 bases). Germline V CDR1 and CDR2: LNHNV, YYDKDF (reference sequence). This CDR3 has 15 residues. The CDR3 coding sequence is TGTGCCACCAGCAGACAGGGGTCTTTGAACACTGAAACTTTCTTT. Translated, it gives CATSRQGSLNTETFF.

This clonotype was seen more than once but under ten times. CDR3 residues: CASSFGTGNEGEQFF. CDR3 nucleotides: TGTGCCAGCTCCTTCGGGACAGGGAATGAGGGTGAGCAGTTCTTC. The chain employs TRBV18 and TRBJ2-1; 9 bases match TRBD1. V dropped 6 bases and J dropped 9; count of bases not matched to a gene: 12. Germline CDR1 and CDR2: KGHSH and LQKENI. This CDR3 is 15 amino acids long.